This T cell receptor beta chain was sequenced in a study of blood T cell repertoires in COVID-19. Study context: Acute-phase and convalescent COVID-19 samples originated in the United States, Italy and Spain.

Profiled with immunoSEQ multiplex PCR; TCRdb holds only in-frame clones, not every one. The sample shows approximately 290,000 clones, about nine tenths of them seen only once. This CDR3 has 15 amino acids. Germline V gene lookup returns CDR1 SGHVS and CDR2 FNYEAQ. V lost 6 bases, J lost 7 bases, and 7 bases stayed unmatched. This chain joins TRBV7-6 and TRBJ1-6, with TRBD1 matching over 9 bases. Sequencing was carried out using peripheral blood. The source of this sequence is a man aged 18 to 35 with active or convalescent COVID-19. In nucleotides, the CDR3 is TGTGCCAGCAGGCAAGGGACAGGGAACAATTCACCCCTCCACTTT. Its translation is CASRQGTGNNSPLHF. The full variable domain, rest sourced from reference TRBV7-6 and TRBJ1-6, is GAGVSQSPRYKVTKRGQDVALRCDPISGHVSLYWYRQALGQGPEFLTYFNYEAQQDKSGLPNDRFSAERPEGSISTLTIQRTEQRDSAMYRCASRQGTGNNSPLHFGNGTRLTVT.